One and the same sample provided the 19 T cell receptor beta chains below, sequenced in a study of lymphopenia after photon versus proton radiotherapy. Repertoires were generated with immunoSEQ multiplex PCR, while TCRdb's copy carries only in-frame clones and drops some. The table has some 15,000 clones, approximately 82% seen once. Here the sequenced sample was peripheral blood, taken from a patient treated with proton-based radiotherapy. The receptors originated from a man in his sixties or seventies with pancreatic cancer.

The gene calls are TRBV7-8 and TRBJ2-1; 12 nucleotides agree with TRBD1. Germline V gives CDR1 SGHVS, CDR2 FQNEAQ. The CDR3 has 19 amino acids. J gave up 4 bases and V 2 bases, and 12 bases lay outside the gene matches. CDR3 amino acids: CASSLPTGTGGLGYNEQFF. DNA for the CDR3: TGTGCCAGCAGCTTACCGACCGGGACAGGGGGCCTGGGATACAATGAGCAGTTCTTC.

J is TRBJ1-3 and V is TRBV30; D remains ambiguous. Germline CDR1 reads GTSNPN; CDR2 reads SVGIG (reference sequence). The CDR3 sequence is 12 residues long. The V and J ends lost 7 bases and 4 bases respectively, with 11 bases between them. The CDR3 DNA follows: TGTGCCTCCTCATTTGGGGGAAACACCATATATTTT. Protein product: CASSFGGNTIYF.

V gene TRBV7-9 combines with J gene TRBJ1-2; D not certain. V lost 2 bases to trimming and J lost 4 bases, with 17 bases between them. The germline V gene has CDR1 SEHNR and CDR2 FQNEAQ (reference sequence). The CDR3 consists of 16 residues. DNA for the CDR3: TGTGCCAGCAGCTTAAGAACGGGAATTCTCGTCTATGGCTACACCTTC. As protein: CASSLRTGILVYGYTF.

The V gene is TRBV5-1, the J gene TRBJ1-3, with 7 nucleotides matching TRBD1. V trimming: 3 bases; J trimming: 7 bases; junction bases outside the gene matches: 7. This CDR3 is 14 amino acids long. The germline CDR1 and CDR2 sequences are SGHRS and YFSETQ. CDR3 nucleotides: TGCGCCAGCAGCTGGGGAGGGGGCGTCAACACCATATATTTT. This codes for CASSWGGGVNTIYF. Variable domain in full (rest from reference TRBV5-1 and TRBJ1-3): KAGVTQTPRYLIKTRGQQVTLSCSPISGHRSVSWYQQTPGQGLQFLFEYFSETQRNKGNFPGRFSGRQFSNSRSEMNVSTLELGDSALYLCASSWGGGVNTIYFGEGSWLTVV.

The genes are TRBV7-9 and TRBJ1-6; D is ambiguous. This CDR3 has 15 amino acids. The V gene lost 2 bases and the J gene lost 5 bases, with 10 bases spanning the gap. Germline lookup yields CDR1 SEHNR and CDR2 FQNEAQ (reference sequence). CDR3 sequence (DNA): TGTGCCAGCAGCTTAAGGGCAGCCGATAATTCACCCCTCCACTTT. This gives the protein CASSLRAADNSPLHF. Using reference TRBV7-9 and TRBJ1-6 for the parts outside the CDR3, the full variable domain is DTGVSQNPRHKITKRGQNVTFRCDPISEHNRLYWYRQTLGQGPEFLTYFQNEAQLEKSRLLSDRFSAERPKGSFSTLEIQRTEQGDSAMYLCASSLRAADNSPLHFGNGTRLTVT.

The V gene is TRBV6-6, the J gene TRBJ2-3; tentative D call: TRBD2 (6 bases). From germline, CDR1 is MNHNY and CDR2 SVGAGI (reference sequence). This CDR3 is 15 amino acids long. V lost 2 bases and J 0 bases, leaving 9 bases between the germline ends. Written as DNA, the CDR3 is TGTGCCAGCAGTTACGGAGGGTTCAGCACAGATACGCAGTATTTT. This codes for CASSYGGFSTDTQYF.

The chain joins TRBV7-6 to TRBJ1-1; D gene uncertain. This CDR3 has 14 amino acids. V lost 2 bases, J lost 0 bases, and 7 bases lay in between. Germline V gene data show CDR1 as SGHVS and CDR2 as FNYEAQ. The DNA of the CDR3 is TGTGCCAGCAGCTTATCACAGATGAACACTGAAGCTTTCTTT. Its translation is CASSLSQMNTEAFF.

This chain links TRBV14 with TRBJ1-1; 8 nucleotides match TRBD1. CDR3 length: 13 residues. The trim removed 1 base at V and 11 bases at J, leaving 6 bases unmatched. The V gene's germline CDR1 is SGHDN and CDR2 FVKESK. This CDR3 is CASSQVRTGNAFF. The CDR3 nucleotides are TGTGCCAGCAGCCAAGTTAGGACAGGGAACGCTTTCTTT.

The chain combines TRBV2 with TRBJ2-2, with TRBD2 matching 9 bases. Germline CDR1 and CDR2: SNHLY and FYNNEI. V shed 8 bases and J 5 bases; nucleotides not matched to a gene: 9. This CDR3 has 15 residues. CDR3 protein: CASLPGTSQTGELFF. DNA of the CDR3: TGTGCCAGCCTGCCCGGGACTAGCCAGACCGGGGAGCTGTTTTTT.

The chain has TRBV19 and TRBJ2-1, with D perhaps matching TRBD2 (5 bases). Germline CDR1 and CDR2: LNHDA and SQIVND (reference sequence). The V end was cut by 3 bases, the J end by 0 bases, with 12 bases between. The CDR3 has 16 residues. The CDR3 here is CASSITRVDSYNEQFF. CDR3 nucleotide sequence: TGTGCCAGTAGTATCACGCGGGTCGACTCCTACAATGAGCAGTTCTTC.

This chain uses TRBV9 with TRBJ2-5, with 10 positions matching TRBD2. The DNA matches TRBJ2-7 better at its end, which makes the J call doubtful. The germline V gene encodes CDR1 SGDLS and CDR2 YYNGEE. There are 15 residues in the CDR3. The CDR3 protein is CASSATGLASYEQYF. CDR3 sequence (DNA): TGTGCCAGCAGCGCAACGGGACTAGCGTCCTACGAGCAGTACTTC.

This clone is medium-sized. The chain recombines TRBV19 with TRBJ2-1; D is unresolved. The CDR3 extends over 13 amino acids. Trimming removed 4 bases at V and 3 bases at J, with 7 bases between. Germline CDR1 LNHDA, CDR2 SQIVND (reference sequence). CDR3 sequence: CASSTLLYNEQFF. The CDR3 nucleotides read TGTGCCAGTAGTACCCTTCTCTACAATGAGCAGTTCTTC.

In its sample, this clone was seen a few times. The chain couples TRBV10-2 to TRBJ1-2; 7 bases match TRBD1. The CDR3 spans 13 residues. J was trimmed by 4 bases and V by 8 bases; bases with no gene match: 7. CDR1 and CDR2 (germline): WSHSY, SAAADI. The CDR3 region is CASYAGQRYGYTF. CDR3 DNA: TGCGCCAGCTATGCGGGACAGCGCTATGGCTACACCTTC.

The J gene is TRBJ2-1, the V gene TRBV19; 9 positions match TRBD2. The J segment lost 5 bases and the V segment lost 2 bases, leaving 4 bases of the junction unmatched. This CDR3 contains 15 residues. Germline V CDR1 and CDR2: LNHDA, SQIVND (reference sequence). CDR3 region: CASSILGGGDNEQFF. The CDR3 DNA sequence: TGTGCCAGTAGTATACTCGGCGGGGGGGACAATGAGCAGTTCTTC.

The rearrangement links TRBV19 to TRBJ2-2, with D perhaps TRBD1 or TRBD2 (5 bases each). Germline V gene sequence: CDR1 LNHDA, CDR2 SQIVND (reference sequence). The CDR3 consists of 14 residues. V was pared by 6 bases and J by 5 bases, with 13 bases between. CDR3 in amino acids: CASRGLGETGELFF. The CDR3 DNA follows: TGTGCCAGTAGGGGTCTGGGGGAGACCGGGGAGCTGTTTTTT.

A single count supports this clone. V gene TRBV7-3 combines with J gene TRBJ2-6; no definite D call. CDR1 is SGHTA, CDR2 FQGTGA, per germline. The ends were cut back, 5 bases at V and 0 bases at J, with 8 bases in the middle. The CDR3 is 15 amino acids. The CDR3 protein is CASSRAFSGANVLTF. The CDR3 nucleotides read TGTGCCAGCAGCCGGGCCTTCTCTGGGGCCAACGTCCTGACTTTC. The variable domain in full, completed from reference TRBV7-3 and TRBJ2-6, reads GAGVSQTPSNKVTEKGKYVELRCDPISGHTALYWYRQSLGQGPEFLIYFQGTGAADDSGLPNDRFFAVRPEGSVSTLKIQRTERGDSAVYLCASSRAFSGANVLTFGAGSRLTVL.

The CDR3 protein is CASSMGLAGGPSYEQYF. DNA of the CDR3: TGTGCCAGTAGTATGGGACTAGCGGGAGGGCCTTCCTACGAGCAGTACTTC. The chain is built from TRBV19 and TRBJ2-5; TRBD2 matches at 16 bases. Judging by the DNA end, TRBJ2-7 fits better; the J call may be wrong. Germline V gene sequence: CDR1 LNHDA, CDR2 SQIVND (reference sequence). The CDR3 runs to 17 residues.

This clone occurred once. CDR3 sequence: CASSPRFAGGNYGYTF. CDR3 DNA sequence: TGCGCCAGCAGCCCACGGTTCGCGGGTGGCAACTATGGCTACACCTTC. V usage is TRBV5-1 and J usage is TRBJ1-2; D call uncertain. Germline lookup yields CDR1 SGHRS and CDR2 YFSETQ. This CDR3 is built from 16 residues. Between the trimmed V and J ends, which lost 4 bases and 2 bases, there was a span of 18 bases.

J is TRBJ2-7 and V is TRBV6-1, with 8 nucleotides matching TRBD1. Germline V gene lookup returns CDR1 MNHNS and CDR2 SASEGT. The CDR3 runs 14 residues. The ends lost 8 bases at V and 4 bases at J; junction bases unmatched: 10. The DNA of the CDR3 is TGTGCCAGCGAGGTCGGCCAGGGGGCTTACGAGCAGTACTTC. This gives the protein CASEVGQGAYEQYF.